A selection of T cell receptor beta chains follows, all from one sample in a study of shared clonotypes between healthy human individuals. Method: immunoSEQ multiplex PCR; TCRdb's copy keeps in-frame clones and lacks some. The table shows about 710,000 clones, with 72% occurring only once. The source material was memory CD4+ T cells sorted from blood. The receptors were sampled from a woman under 40 in good health. Each CDR3 is given with its conserved first and last residue. A D gene is named only where the DNA matches it firmly. Size tells how often a clone was seen (once, few, many) or the class of an expanded clone, and some rows leave it out.

clone_size | j_call | v_call | d_call | cdr3_aa | cdr3_nt
. | TRBJ2-3 | TRBV29-1 | TRBD2 | CSVFSWGRASGFFADTQYF | TGCAGCGTTTTTTCGTGGGGGCGGGCTAGCGGGTTCTTTGCAGATACGCAGTATTTT
. | TRBJ2-1 | TRBV5-4 | TRBD2 | CASSLEGLAGENEQFF | TGTGCCAGCAGCTTGGAGGGACTAGCGGGAGAAAATGAGCAGTTCTTC
. | TRBJ1-5 | TRBV2 | TRBD1 | CASGGDRASSNQPQHF | TGTGCCAGCGGGGGGGACAGGGCTTCTAGCAATCAGCCCCAGCATTTT
. | TRBJ2-5 | TRBV13 | . | CASSPTWDGSETQYF | TGTGCCAGCAGCCCAACCTGGGACGGATCGGAGACCCAGTACTTC
. | TRBJ1-4 | TRBV5-1 | TRBD1 | CASSLAGQGVIEKLFF | TGCGCCAGCAGCTTGGCGGGACAGGGAGTAATAGAAAAACTGTTTTTT
few | TRBJ2-3 | TRBV5-4 | TRBD2 | CASSRTSGRAQGDTQYF | TGTGCCAGCAGTCGGACTAGCGGGAGGGCCCAGGGAGATACGCAGTATTTT
. | TRBJ2-7 | TRBV5-1 | TRBD1 | CASRARTGPSSYEQYF | TGCGCCAGCAGGGCTCGGACAGGGCCTAGCTCCTACGAGCAGTACTTC
. | TRBJ1-5 | TRBV19 | . | CASSIRPPSNQPQHF | TGTGCCAGTAGTATCCGTCCTCCTAGCAATCAGCCCCAGCATTTT
. | TRBJ2-1 | TRBV5-1 | TRBD2 | CASSPGTSGNYNEQFF | TGCGCCAGCAGCCCTGGGACTAGCGGGAACTACAATGAGCAGTTCTTC
. | TRBJ2-7 | TRBV5-1 | TRBD1 | CASRVGQGAHEQYF | TGCGCCAGCAGGGTGGGACAGGGGGCCCACGAGCAGTACTTC
. | TRBJ2-3 | TRBV7-9 | TRBD2 | CASSSSGRSEYF | TGTGCCAGCAGCTCTAGCGGGAGATCCGAGTATTTT
. | TRBJ2-1 | TRBV18 | TRBD2 | CASSHNEVGLDYNEQFF | TGTGCCAGCTCACACAACGAGGTGGGACTAGACTACAATGAGCAGTTCTTC
. | TRBJ2-7 | TRBV28 | . | CASTGSGYEQYF | TGTGCCAGCACAGGGTCAGGCTACGAGCAGTACTTC
. | TRBJ1-5 | TRBV6-6 | TRBD1 | CASSPKGAGGNQPQHF | TGTGCCAGCAGCCCCAAGGGGGCAGGGGGCAATCAGCCCCAGCATTTT
. | TRBJ2-7 | TRBV27 | TRBD1 | CASGTTGGGLYEQYF | TGTGCCAGCGGTACGACAGGGGGCGGACTCTACGAGCAGTACTTC
. | TRBJ2-7 | TRBV7-2 | . | CASSLGPDPLYEQYF | TGTGCCAGCAGCTTGGGCCCAGACCCTCTTTACGAGCAGTACTTC
few | TRBJ2-5 | TRBV5-4 | . | CASSLGGEETQYF | TGTGCCAGCAGCTTGGGTGGGGAAGAGACCCAGTACTTC
. | TRBJ2-7 | TRBV30 | . | CAWSVKGGGAGYEQYF | TGTGCCTGGAGTGTAAAGGGAGGGGGCGCAGGGTACGAGCAGTACTTC
once | TRBJ2-5 | TRBV7-8 | . | CASSLGSKTQYF | TGTGCCAGCAGCTTAGGATCGAAGACCCAGTACTTC
. | TRBJ1-3 | TRBV28 | TRBD1 | CASSPIDRGPSGNTIYF | TGTGCCAGCAGTCCCATCGACAGGGGGCCCTCTGGAAACACCATATATTTT
. | TRBJ1-3 | TRBV19 | . | CASSMANSGNTIYF | TGTGCCAGTAGTATGGCGAACTCTGGAAACACCATATATTTT
. | TRBJ1-1 | TRBV2 | TRBD1 | CASTQMGQGINTEAFF | TGTGCCAGCACTCAAATGGGACAGGGGATAAACACTGAAGCTTTCTTT
once | TRBJ1-6 | TRBV28 | TRBD1 | CATGWGQGVSPLHF | TGTGCCACCGGCTGGGGGCAGGGGGTCTCACCCCTCCACTTT
. | TRBJ1-1 | TRBV19 | . | CASSAHSTEAFF | TGTGCCAGTAGTGCACACAGCACAGAAGCTTTCTTT